This entry is about one TCR beta chain. This specimen comes from a study of blood T cell repertoires in COVID-19. Study-wide context: Whether acute or convalescent, the COVID-19 samples came from the United States, Italy and Spain.

In the original analysis: Counts of nucleated cells, estimated from reference gene primer amplification, were obtained. TCRdb's table, derived via immunoSEQ multiplex PCR, lists solely in-frame clones and lacks some. V and J calls and clone size follow that table, whereas D and trimming were derived from the DNA. The sample holds about 170,000 clones, approximately 80% seen once. Between the trimmed V and J ends, which lost 4 bases and 0 bases, there was a span of 4 bases. CDR3 length: 13 residues. Germline values: CDR1 LNHNV, CDR2 YYDKDF (reference sequence). The material sequenced was peripheral blood. The clonotype was recovered from a woman of 80 years or more with active or convalescent COVID-19. The chain employs TRBV15 and TRBJ1-5; D gene ambiguous. CDR3 bases: TGTGCCACCAGCATAAATAGCAATCAGCCCCAGCATTTT. Amino acid sequence: CATSINSNQPQHF.